Following are 26 T cell receptor beta chains from one sample sequenced in a study of T cell repertoires in cytomegalovirus infection. Their specific antigens are unknown. One entry per CDR3 protein, called by TCRdb with MiXCR from the reads. The table shows about 480,000 distinct CDR3 sequences, with about 33% occurring only once. The input for sequencing was cultured PBMCs, taken from culture after CMV antigen stimulation. The receptors come from a human donor in good health (CMV status not recorded). Some clones in this sample may be carry-over from other donors' samples.

The sample holds a few counts of this clonotype. The chain is built from TRBV19 and TRBJ1-5; D might be TRBD1 (6 bases). Per germline, CDR1 LNHDA and CDR2 SQIVND (reference sequence). The V end lost 6 bases, the J end lost 4 bases, and 13 bases lay between the germline ends. This CDR3 is 14 amino acids long. The CDR3 DNA follows: TGTGCCAGTAGCCCGGACAGACCTAATCAGCCCCAGCATTTT. This codes for CASSPDRPNQPQHF.

V and J are TRBV6-5 and TRBJ2-4, with 10 bases identical to TRBD1. CDR1 and CDR2 (germline): MNHEY, SVGAGI. CDR3 length equals 15 residues. Trimming cost V 5 bases and J 10 bases; bases outside gene matches: 11. Here the CDR3 DNA reads TGTGCCAGCAGTACGACAGGGGGCTTTTTAGAAATTCAGTACTTC. Protein product: CASSTTGGFLEIQYF.

Only a few counts were recorded for this clonotype. The V gene is TRBV27, the J gene TRBJ2-7; D perhaps matches TRBD2 (6 bases). The CDR3 covers 10 residues. The germline V gene encodes CDR1 MNHEY and CDR2 SMNVEV (reference sequence). The V and J ends lost 11 bases and 3 bases respectively, with 8 bases between them. The CDR3 loop reads CAPGDYEQYV. The CDR3 DNA sequence: TGTGCCCCGGGAGACTACGAGCAGTACGTC.

This chain uses TRBV28 with TRBJ2-2, with TRBD2 matching over 8 bases. The CDR3 totals 16 residues. Germline CDR1 reads MDHEN; CDR2 reads SYDVKM. V shed 6 bases, J shed 5 bases, and the junction held 11 bases outside the gene matches. This CDR3 is CASSSGLAPRTGELFF. Here the CDR3 DNA reads TGTGCCAGCAGCTCAGGACTAGCCCCACGTACCGGGGAGCTGTTTTTT.

This chain links TRBV11-1 with TRBJ2-7, with D maybe TRBD1 (6 bases). With 1 base removed from V and 5 bases from J, the gap between germline ends came to 6 bases. Per germline, CDR1 SGHAT and CDR2 FQDESV (reference sequence). The CDR3 runs 12 residues. In nucleotides, the CDR3 is TGTGCCAGCAGCTTAGGACAGGACGAGCAGTACTTC. Encoded protein: CASSLGQDEQYF.

This chain joins TRBV28 and TRBJ2-6, with D possibly matching TRBD2 (6 bases). CDR1 and CDR2 (germline): MDHEN, SYDVKM. The V end was cut by 7 bases, the J end by 0 bases, with 16 bases between. The length of the CDR3 is 17 residues. The CDR3 nucleotides are TGTGCCAGCACCCGCGGGACCGGTATCTCTGGGGCCAACGTCCTGACTTTC. Translating it yields CASTRGTGISGANVLTF. The full variable domain, its missing parts supplied by reference TRBV28 and TRBJ2-6, is DVKVTQSSRYLVKRTGEKVFLECVQDMDHENMFWYRQDPGLGLRLIYFSYDVKMKEKGDIPEGYSVSREKKERFSLILESASTNQTSMYLCASTRGTGISGANVLTFGAGSRLTVL.

V gene TRBV20-1 combines with J gene TRBJ2-7; 9 nucleotides match TRBD1. The CDR3 runs to 19 residues. CDR1 and CDR2 from the germline V gene are DFQATT and SNEGSKA (reference sequence). With V trimmed by 1 base and J by 2 bases, 18 bases remained unmatched. The CDR3 protein is CSARGDRARAGSLAYEQYF. CDR3 sequence (DNA): TGCAGTGCTAGAGGGGACAGGGCGCGGGCCGGTTCCCTGGCCTACGAGCAGTACTTC.

This clonotype was seen a few times. In nucleotides, the CDR3 is TGTGCCAGCAGCTTAATTGGCGGGAGATTCCAGTCGGAGCAGTACTTC. This sequence encodes CASSLIGGRFQSEQYF. The rearrangement uses TRBV7-2 and TRBJ2-7, with 7 nucleotides matching TRBD2. This CDR3 has 16 amino acids. Trimming removed 2 bases from V and 7 bases from J; junction bases left unmatched: 14. CDR1 and CDR2 (germline): SGHTA, FQGNSA.

V gene TRBV7-2 combines with J gene TRBJ2-7; no firm D call. Trimming removed 1 base at V and 2 bases at J, with 9 bases between. Germline-derived CDR1 and CDR2 are SGHTA and FQGNSA. The CDR3 runs to 14 residues. The chain's CDR3 is CASSLGNSPYEQYF. The CDR3 nucleotides are TGTGCCAGCAGCTTAGGCAACTCCCCCTACGAGCAGTACTTC.

V usage is TRBV11-2 and J usage is TRBJ2-2; D perhaps matches TRBD1 (6 bases). The V gene lost 5 bases and the J gene lost 6 bases, with 13 bases spanning the gap. CDR1 is SGHAT, CDR2 FQNNGV, per germline. CDR3 size: 14 residues. The CDR3 here is CASSGTGSPGELFF. The CDR3 DNA follows: TGTGCCAGCAGCGGAACAGGGAGTCCCGGGGAGCTGTTTTTT.

The chain recombines TRBV28 with TRBJ2-5; 8 bases match TRBD2. Germline V gene data show CDR1 as MDHEN and CDR2 as SYDVKM. The CDR3 has 15 amino acids. Trimming cost V 2 bases and J 5 bases; bases outside gene matches: 7. CDR3: CASSLTTSVGETQYF. DNA of the CDR3: TGTGCCAGCAGTTTAACGACTAGCGTGGGGGAGACCCAGTACTTC.

The chain recombines TRBV6-6 with TRBJ2-7; D is perhaps TRBD2 (6 bases). Germline V gives CDR1 MNHNY, CDR2 SVGAGI (reference sequence). The CDR3 totals 13 residues. Trimming cost V 10 bases and J 7 bases, with 20 bases left between them. The CDR3 spells CATTLRRREEQYF. DNA of the CDR3: TGTGCCACTACACTCAGGCGCCGGGAGGAGCAGTACTTC.

V and J are TRBV7-2 and TRBJ1-2, with TRBD1 matching 8 bases. V lost 3 bases and J lost 6; bases outside the gene matches: 3. This CDR3 spans 13 amino acids. Germline V gene lookup returns CDR1 SGHTA and CDR2 FQGNSA. In nucleotides, the CDR3 is TGTGCCAGCAGCTTCGACAGGGGTGATGGCTACACCTTC. Translation gives CASSFDRGDGYTF.

There are a few counts of this clonotype. This chain joins TRBV7-2 and TRBJ2-3; a possible D gene is TRBD2 (5 bases). Between the trimmed V and J ends, which lost 6 bases and 1 base, there was a span of 14 bases. This CDR3 has 15 residues. From germline, CDR1 is SGHTA and CDR2 FQGNSA. The CDR3 nucleotides read TGTGCCAGCAGTTATGCGGGTCCGCGCACAGATACGCAGTATTTT. Protein: CASSYAGPRTDTQYF.

This sequence joins TRBV6-2 or TRBV6-3 and TRBJ2-7, with 8 positions matching TRBD1. Germline assignment: CDR1 MNHEY and CDR2 SVGEGT. The CDR3 is made up of 15 amino acids. CDR3 protein: CACSYRGVEFYEQYV. The CDR3 DNA sequence: TGTGCCTGCAGTTACAGGGGGGTTGAGTTCTACGAGCAGTACGTC.

This clonotype was counted only a few times. The chain joins TRBV7-8 to TRBJ1-1, with D hard to call. Germline values: CDR1 SGHVS, CDR2 FQNEAQ. Trimming took off 2 bases at V and 0 bases at J, with 10 bases between the two ends. The CDR3 covers 15 residues. The CDR3 DNA sequence: TGTGCCAGCAGCTTATCACAGACCATGAACACTGAAGCTTTCTTT. Translation gives CASSLSQTMNTEAFF.

V usage is TRBV4-1 and J usage is TRBJ2-1; 15 bases are a match to TRBD2. The germline CDR1 and CDR2 sequences are MGHRA and YSYEKL. This CDR3 is 15 amino acids long. The V segment lost 7 bases and the J segment 5 bases; nucleotides outside the gene matches: 3. CDR3 region: CASTWTSGRDNEQFF. The CDR3, as DNA: TGCGCCAGCACCTGGACTAGCGGGAGGGACAATGAGCAGTTCTTC.

The rearrangement links TRBV7-2 to TRBJ1-2; tentatively, D is TRBD1 (6 bases). The V gene lost 2 bases and the J gene lost 7 bases, with 17 bases spanning the gap. The CDR3 is 15 residues long. CDR1 SGHTA and CDR2 FQGNSA come from the germline V gene. The CDR3 sequence is CASSLRGGSRGGYTF. In DNA, the CDR3 is TGTGCCAGCAGCTTACGTGGGGGCTCGCGGGGTGGCTACACCTTC.

A few counts support this clonotype. This sequence joins TRBV24-1 and TRBJ2-3; D is possibly TRBD1 (6 bases). The CDR3 extends over 12 amino acids. Trimming shortened V by 10 bases and J by 2 bases, and 9 bases separated the two germline ends. CDR1 KGHDR and CDR2 SFDVKD come from the germline V gene. As DNA, the CDR3 is TGTGCCACACAGGGTTCCACAGATACGCAGTATTTT. Translation gives CATQGSTDTQYF.

This clonotype was seen a few times. The chain recombines TRBV5-6 with TRBJ2-2; possibly TRBD2 for D (6 bases). Germline V gives CDR1 SGHDT, CDR2 YYEEEE. V was shortened by 4 bases and J by 4 bases, with 17 bases between the two germline ends. This CDR3 has 16 amino acids. CDR3 protein: CASSPPASVGTGELFF. CDR3 sequence (DNA): TGTGCCAGCAGCCCCCCCGCTAGCGTTGGCACCGGGGAGCTGTTTTTT.

The V gene is TRBV7-2, the J gene TRBJ2-3, with 7 bases matching TRBD1. The V and J ends lost 0 bases and 0 bases, in that order; junction bases with no gene match: 3. CDR1 and CDR2 (germline): SGHTA, FQGNSA. The CDR3 has 16 residues. CDR3 protein: CASSLAQGQSTDTQYF. The CDR3 DNA sequence: TGTGCCAGCAGCTTAGCACAGGGACAGAGCACAGATACGCAGTATTTT. Supplemented by reference TRBV7-2 and TRBJ2-3, the full variable domain reads GAGVSQSPSNKVTEKGKDVELRCDPISGHTALYWYRQSLGQGLEFLIYFQGNSAPDKSGLPSDRFSAERTGGSVSTLTIQRTQQEDSAVYLCASSLAQGQSTDTQYFGPGTRLTVL.

The V and J genes are TRBV11-2 and TRBJ2-1, with D unresolved. V shed 0 bases and J shed 6 bases, with 6 bases lying between them. The CDR3 length is 13 residues. CDR1 and CDR2 (germline): SGHAT, FQNNGV. CDR3 region: CASSLDHFNEQFF. The CDR3 nucleotides read TGTGCCAGCAGCTTAGATCACTTCAATGAGCAGTTCTTC.

The chain joins TRBV15 to TRBJ2-3, with D possibly matching TRBD2 (6 bases). Germline CDR1 and CDR2: LNHNV and YYDKDF (reference sequence). The CDR3 is 14 amino acids. V dropped 0 bases and J dropped 6 bases, with 10 bases sitting between them. CDR3 in DNA: TGTGCCACCAGCAGAGACGGGAGAGGGGATACGCAGTATTTT. This translates into CATSRDGRGDTQYF.

The gene calls are TRBV2 and TRBJ2-1, with D possibly TRBD2 on 6 matching bases. Looked up from germline, CDR1 is SNHLY and CDR2 is FYNNEI. The CDR3 is 16 amino acids. V shed 8 bases and J shed 1 base, with 18 bases lying between them. CDR3 loop: CASGGQKEGSYNEQFF. CDR3 DNA: TGTGCCAGCGGAGGGCAGAAGGAAGGGTCCTACAATGAGCAGTTCTTC.

The V call is TRBV5-4, the J call TRBJ2-2; 7 nucleotides line up with TRBD2. The germline CDR1 and CDR2 sequences are SGHNT and YYREEE (reference sequence). After removal of 7 bases from V and 6 bases from J, the junction contained 6 bases not matched to a gene. The CDR3 covers 13 residues. The CDR3 is CASRPSGAGELFF. CDR3 DNA: TGTGCCAGCCGCCCGAGCGGGGCCGGGGAGCTGTTTTTT.

V gene TRBV11-1 combines with J gene TRBJ2-2; weak D call: TRBD2 (6 bases). The CDR3 is 15 residues long. Trimming removed 5 bases from V and 7 bases from J, with 17 bases in between. In germline, CDR1 is SGHAT, CDR2 FQDESV (reference sequence). CDR3 nucleotide sequence: TGTGCCAGCAGCCCCGGGGAGGCCCGCTTCGGGGAGCTGTTTTTT. Its translation: CASSPGEARFGELFF.